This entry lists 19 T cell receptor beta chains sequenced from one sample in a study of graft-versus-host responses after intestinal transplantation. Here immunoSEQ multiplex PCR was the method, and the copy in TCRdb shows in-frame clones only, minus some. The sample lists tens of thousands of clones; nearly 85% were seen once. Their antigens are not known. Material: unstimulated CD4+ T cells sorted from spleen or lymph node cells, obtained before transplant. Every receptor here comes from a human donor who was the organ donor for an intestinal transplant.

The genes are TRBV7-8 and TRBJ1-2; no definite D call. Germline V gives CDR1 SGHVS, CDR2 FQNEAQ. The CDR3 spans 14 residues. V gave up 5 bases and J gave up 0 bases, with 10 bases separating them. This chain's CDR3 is CASSRRFSNYGYTF. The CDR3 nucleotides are TGTGCCAGCAGCCGGAGGTTCTCTAACTATGGCTACACCTTC.

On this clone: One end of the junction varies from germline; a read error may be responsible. The CDR3 coding sequence is TGTGCTAGCAGCTTAGCGGGGGGGCGGGCCCAAGAGACCCAGTACTTC. This translates into CASSLAGGRAQETQYF. The chain links TRBV7-7 to TRBJ2-5, with 11 bases matching TRBD2. This CDR3 comprises 16 residues. Per germline, CDR1 SSHAT and CDR2 FNYEAQ (reference sequence).

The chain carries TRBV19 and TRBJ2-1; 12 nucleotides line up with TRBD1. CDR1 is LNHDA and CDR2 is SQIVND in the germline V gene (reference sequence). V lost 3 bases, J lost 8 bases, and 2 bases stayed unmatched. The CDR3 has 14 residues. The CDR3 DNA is TGTGCCAGTAGTATCCGGGACAGGGGGCATGAGCAGTTCTTC. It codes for CASSIRDRGHEQFF.

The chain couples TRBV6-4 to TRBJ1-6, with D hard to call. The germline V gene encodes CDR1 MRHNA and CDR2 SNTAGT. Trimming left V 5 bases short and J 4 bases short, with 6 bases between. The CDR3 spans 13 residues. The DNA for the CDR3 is TGTGCCAGCAGTAAGGAGTATAATTCACCCCTCCACTTT. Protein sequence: CASSKEYNSPLHF.

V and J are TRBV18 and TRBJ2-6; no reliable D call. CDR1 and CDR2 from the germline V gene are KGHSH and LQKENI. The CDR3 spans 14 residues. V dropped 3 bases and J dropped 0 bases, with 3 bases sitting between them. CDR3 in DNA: TGTGCCAGCTCACCGAGCTCTGGGGCCAACGTCCTGACTTTC. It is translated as CASSPSSGANVLTF. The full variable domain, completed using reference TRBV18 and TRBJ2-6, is NAGVMQNPRHLVRRRGQEARLRCSPMKGHSHVYWYRQLPEEGLKFMVYLQKENIIDESGMPKERFSAEFPKEGPSILRIQQVVRGDSAAYFCASSPSSGANVLTFGAGSRLTVL.

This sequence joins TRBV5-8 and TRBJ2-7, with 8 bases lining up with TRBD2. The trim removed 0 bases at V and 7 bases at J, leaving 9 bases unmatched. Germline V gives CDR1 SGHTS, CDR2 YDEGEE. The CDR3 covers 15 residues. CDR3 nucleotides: TGTGCCAGCAGCTTGGGCGCGCGGGGGGACGATGAGCAGTACGTC. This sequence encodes CASSLGARGDDEQYV.

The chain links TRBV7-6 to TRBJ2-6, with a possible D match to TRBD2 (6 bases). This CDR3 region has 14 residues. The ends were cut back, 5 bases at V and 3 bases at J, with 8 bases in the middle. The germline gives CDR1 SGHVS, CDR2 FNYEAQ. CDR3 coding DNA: TGTGCCAGCAGCCTCGGGGGTGGGGCCAACGTCCTGACTTTC. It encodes CASSLGGGANVLTF.

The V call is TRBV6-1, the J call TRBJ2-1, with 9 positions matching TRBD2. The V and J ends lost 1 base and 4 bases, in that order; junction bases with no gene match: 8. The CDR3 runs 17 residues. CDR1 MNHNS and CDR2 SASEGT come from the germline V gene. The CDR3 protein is CASSEEFLAGPYNEQFF. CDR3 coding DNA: TGTGCCAGCAGTGAAGAATTTCTAGCGGGACCATACAATGAGCAGTTCTTC.

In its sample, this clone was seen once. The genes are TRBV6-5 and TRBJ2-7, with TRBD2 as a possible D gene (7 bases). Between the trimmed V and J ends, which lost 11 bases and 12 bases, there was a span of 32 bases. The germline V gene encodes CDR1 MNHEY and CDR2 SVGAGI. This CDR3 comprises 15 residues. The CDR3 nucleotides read TGTGCCCGACCGGCGGGGCAGGGAGGGTGGGGGCAGCTGTACGTC. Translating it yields CARPAGQGGWGQLYV.

Here the CDR3 reads CASSSGVELNTEAFF. As DNA, the CDR3 is TGTGCCAGCAGTTCCGGGGTGGAATTGAACACTGAAGCTTTCTTT. The chain joins TRBV28 to TRBJ1-1, with no clear D. CDR3 length equals 15 residues. V was pared by 4 bases and J by 0 bases, with 12 bases between. Germline V gene data show CDR1 as MDHEN and CDR2 as SYDVKM.

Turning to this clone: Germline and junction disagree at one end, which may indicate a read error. The CDR3 region has the DNA TGTGCTAGTGGTTTGACCCAGGGATCCCTACTCTTC. Translating gives CASGLTQGSLLF. This chain connects TRBV12-5 to TRBJ1-2; maybe TRBD1 (5 bases). This CDR3 comprises 12 residues. Germline V CDR1 and CDR2: LGHNT, FRNRAP.

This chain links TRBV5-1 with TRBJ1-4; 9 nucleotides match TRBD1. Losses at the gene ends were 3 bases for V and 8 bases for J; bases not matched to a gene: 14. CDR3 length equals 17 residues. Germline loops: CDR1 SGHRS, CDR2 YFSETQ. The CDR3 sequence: CASSSVAGTGMGEKLFF. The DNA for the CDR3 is TGCGCCAGCAGCTCAGTGGCAGGGACAGGGATGGGGGAAAAACTGTTTTTT. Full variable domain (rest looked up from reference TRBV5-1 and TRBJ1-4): KAGVTQTPRYLIKTRGQQVTLSCSPISGHRSVSWYQQTPGQGLQFLFEYFSETQRNKGNFPGRFSGRQFSNSRSEMNVSTLELGDSALYLCASSSVAGTGMGEKLFFGSGTQLSVL.

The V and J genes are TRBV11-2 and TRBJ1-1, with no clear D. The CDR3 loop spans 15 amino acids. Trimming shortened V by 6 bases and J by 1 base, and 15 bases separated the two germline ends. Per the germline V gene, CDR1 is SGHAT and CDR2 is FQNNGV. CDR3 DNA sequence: TGTGCCAGCAGTAACATAGGCAGACAGAACACTGAAGCTTTCTTT. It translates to CASSNIGRQNTEAFF.

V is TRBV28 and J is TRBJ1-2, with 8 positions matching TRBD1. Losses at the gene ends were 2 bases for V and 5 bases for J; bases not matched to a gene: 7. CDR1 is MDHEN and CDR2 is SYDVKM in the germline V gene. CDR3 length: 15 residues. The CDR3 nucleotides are TGTGCCAGCAGTTTAGCTCACAGGGGGGGGTATGGCTACACCTTC. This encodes CASSLAHRGGYGYTF.

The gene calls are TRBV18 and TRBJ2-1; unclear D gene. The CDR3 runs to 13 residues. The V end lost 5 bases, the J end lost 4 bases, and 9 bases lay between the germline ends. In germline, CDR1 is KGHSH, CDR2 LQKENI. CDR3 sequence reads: CASSLDGYNEQFF. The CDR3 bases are TGTGCCAGCTCATTAGACGGGTACAATGAGCAGTTCTTC. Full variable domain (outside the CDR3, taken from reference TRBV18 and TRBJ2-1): NAGVMQNPRHLVRRRGQEARLRCSPMKGHSHVYWYRQLPEEGLKFMVYLQKENIIDESGMPKERFSAEFPKEGPSILRIQQVVRGDSAAYFCASSLDGYNEQFFGPGTRLTVL.

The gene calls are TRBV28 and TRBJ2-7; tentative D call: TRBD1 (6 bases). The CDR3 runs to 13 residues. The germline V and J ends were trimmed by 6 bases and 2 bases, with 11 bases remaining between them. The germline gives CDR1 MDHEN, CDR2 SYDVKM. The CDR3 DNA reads TGTGCCAGCAGGTCCGGGACAACCTACGAGCAGTACGTC. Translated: CASRSGTTYEQYV.

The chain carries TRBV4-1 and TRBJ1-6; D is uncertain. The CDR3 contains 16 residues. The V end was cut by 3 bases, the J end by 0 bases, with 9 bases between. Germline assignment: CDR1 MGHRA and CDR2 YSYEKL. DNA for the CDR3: TGCGCCAGCAGCCAGCTACAGAGCTCCTATAATTCACCCCTCCACTTT. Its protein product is CASSQLQSSYNSPLHF.

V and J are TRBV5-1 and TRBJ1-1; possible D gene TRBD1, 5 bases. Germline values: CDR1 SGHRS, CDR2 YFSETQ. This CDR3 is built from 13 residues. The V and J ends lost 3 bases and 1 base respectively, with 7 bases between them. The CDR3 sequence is CASSSTGNTEAFF. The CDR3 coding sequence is TGCGCCAGCAGCTCTACAGGGAACACTGAAGCTTTCTTT.

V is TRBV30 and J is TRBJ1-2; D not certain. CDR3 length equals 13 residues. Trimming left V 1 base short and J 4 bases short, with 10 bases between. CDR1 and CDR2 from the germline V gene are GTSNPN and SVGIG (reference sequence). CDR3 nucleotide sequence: TGTGCCTGGAGTGCTGGGAGTTTCTATGGCTACACCTTC. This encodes CAWSAGSFYGYTF.